This passage covers 29 T cell receptor beta chains from one sample sequenced in a study of T cells after somatic rescue of genetic block. TCRdb keeps only in-frame clones here, not all; method: immunoSEQ multiplex PCR. Of over 95,000 clones in the sample, 80% to 95% are singletons; the top ten hold around 1.5%. The sequenced sample consisted of peripheral blood mononuclear cells (PBMCs). All receptors come from a young woman.

The rearrangement joins TRBV18 to TRBJ2-7, with 9 nucleotides matching TRBD1. CDR1 and CDR2 from the germline V gene are KGHSH and LQKENI. The trim removed 5 bases at V and 3 bases at J, leaving 11 bases unmatched. The CDR3 loop spans 16 amino acids. The CDR3 region has the DNA TGTGCCAGCTCATCCCGACCGGGACAGGGAATCTACGAGCAGTACTTC. This codes for CASSSRPGQGIYEQYF.

The rearrangement joins TRBV18 to TRBJ2-7; D not certain. The CDR3 is 15 amino acids. The V end was cut by 4 bases, the J end by 0 bases, with 13 bases between. The germline gives CDR1 KGHSH, CDR2 LQKENI. In DNA, the CDR3 is TGTGCCAGCTCACTTTCGATTGGGGTCTCCTACGAGCAGTACTTC. Translation: CASSLSIGVSYEQYF.

This chain uses TRBV5-4 with TRBJ2-3; 7 nucleotides match TRBD2. The CDR3 extends over 15 amino acids. From germline, CDR1 is SGHNT and CDR2 YYREEE (reference sequence). V was pared by 0 bases and J by 5 bases, with 6 bases of the junction left unmatched. The CDR3 coding sequence is TGTGCCAGCAGCTTGGGGGAGGGTCCGGAAGATACGCAGTATTTT. Its protein is CASSLGEGPEDTQYF.

The chain uses TRBV29-1 and TRBJ2-3, with TRBD2 matching 8 bases. The V segment lost 1 base and the J segment 11 bases; nucleotides outside the gene matches: 5. Germline CDR1 is SQVTM and CDR2 is ANQGSEA. The CDR3 length is 12 residues. Here the CDR3 DNA reads TGCAGCGTTGAAGTCGGGGGGGTCCAGCAGTATTTT. This gives the protein CSVEVGGVQQYF.

The genes are TRBV19 and TRBJ2-7, with 8 bases that match TRBD2. There are 17 residues in the CDR3. CDR1 is LNHDA and CDR2 is SQIVND in the germline V gene (reference sequence). Trimming cost V 0 bases and J 3 bases; bases outside gene matches: 10. CDR3 bases: TGTGCCAGTAGTATAGATCCCCCCGGGGGGGACTACTACGAGCAGTACTTC. Translating gives CASSIDPPGGDYYEQYF.

In its sample, this clone was seen a few times. The chain has TRBV29-1 and TRBJ1-1; D gene unclear. CDR3 length: 12 residues. Germline assignment: CDR1 SQVTM and CDR2 ANQGSEA. Trimming took off 4 bases at V and 5 bases at J, with 11 bases between the two ends. CDR3 in amino acids: CSVAIGDTEAFF. The CDR3 DNA reads TGCAGCGTTGCAATTGGCGATACTGAAGCTTTCTTT.

This rearrangement joins TRBV7-9 to TRBJ1-1, with D tentatively TRBD1 (5 bases). The germline CDR1 and CDR2 sequences are SEHNR and FQNEAQ (reference sequence). V lost 3 bases and J 4 bases, leaving 12 bases between the germline ends. This CDR3 has 14 residues. The CDR3 DNA reads TGTGCCAGCAGCTTCGGGGGAGGGAGCACTGAAGCTTTCTTT. It codes for CASSFGGGSTEAFF.

The chain combines TRBV14 with TRBJ1-6; D might be TRBD1 (6 bases). CDR3 size: 14 residues. CDR1 and CDR2 from the germline V gene are SGHDN and FVKESK. Trimming took off 8 bases at V and 4 bases at J, with 12 bases between the two ends. CDR3 in DNA: TGTGCCAGCGCTCGGGGGGCGTATAATTCACCCCTCCACTTT. As protein: CASARGAYNSPLHF.

The V call is TRBV28, the J call TRBJ1-3, with D perhaps matching TRBD1 (5 bases). The CDR3 extends over 17 amino acids. The germline gives CDR1 MDHEN, CDR2 SYDVKM. V lost 5 bases, J lost 0 bases, and 17 bases lay in between. For the CDR3, the DNA is TGTGCCAGCAGTGGGGACCGTGGACCAAGCTCTGGAAACACCATATATTTT. Amino acid sequence: CASSGDRGPSSGNTIYF.

The chain has TRBV27 and TRBJ2-7; D gene unclear. This CDR3 has 13 residues. CDR1 and CDR2 (germline): MNHEY, SMNVEV (reference sequence). Trimming removed 3 bases from V and 7 bases from J, with 13 bases in between. Here the CDR3 DNA reads TGTGCCAGCAGTTTGGGCATGTCTCGGGAGCAGTACTTC. Its protein product is CASSLGMSREQYF.

The chain joins TRBV7-6 to TRBJ2-5; D may be TRBD1 (6 bases). The CDR3 totals 14 residues. V lost 1 base, J lost 7 bases, and 13 bases lay in between. Per germline, CDR1 SGHVS and CDR2 FNYEAQ. In DNA form, the CDR3 reads TGTGCCAGCAGCTTAGACGGCCAAGGGGGGACCCAGTACTTC. Protein product: CASSLDGQGGTQYF.

This chain links TRBV29-1 with TRBJ2-3; 7 bases are shared with TRBD2. CDR1 is SQVTM, CDR2 ANQGSEA, per germline. This CDR3 spans 12 amino acids. J lost 5 bases, V lost 7 bases, and 6 bases had no gene match. The CDR3 here is CSARGDGDTQYF. CDR3 in DNA: TGCAGCGCTCGGGGGGATGGAGATACGCAGTATTTT.

This clone was counted a single time. The chain has TRBV18 and TRBJ2-1; TRBD1 aligns across 9 bases. Trimming cost V 0 bases and J 0 bases; bases outside gene matches: 12. CDR3 size: 20 residues. Germline CDR1 and CDR2: KGHSH and LQKENI. The CDR3 DNA reads TGTGCCAGCTCACCACCGACGGGACAGGGTGGGACGAGCTCCTACAATGAGCAGTTCTTC. Protein sequence: CASSPPTGQGGTSSYNEQFF.

This clone was observed a single time. The CDR3 coding sequence is TGTGCCAGCAGCGTTGACGGAGGCACAGATACGCAGTATTTT. Translation gives CASSVDGGTDTQYF. The chain uses TRBV9 and TRBJ2-3; no clear D. V lost 2 bases and J 1 base, leaving 8 bases between the germline ends. The CDR3 length is 14 residues. Germline CDR1 SGDLS, CDR2 YYNGEE.

The rearrangement links TRBV6-5 to TRBJ1-2, with D possibly being TRBD1 (5 bases). Germline loops: CDR1 MNHEY, CDR2 SVGAGI. The V end lost 4 bases, the J end lost 1 base, and 16 bases lay between the germline ends. The CDR3 consists of 16 residues. The CDR3 coding sequence is TGTGCCAGCAGTTCGCAACAGGCCCAGAATAACTATGGCTACACCTTC. Protein sequence: CASSSQQAQNNYGYTF.

The chain joins TRBV9 to TRBJ1-2; D remains ambiguous. Trimming left V 5 bases short and J 6 bases short, with 17 bases between. This CDR3 spans 14 amino acids. From germline, CDR1 is SGDLS and CDR2 YYNGEE. The CDR3 nucleotides read TGTGCCAGCAGTCTAGCGGGGAGGGTTGATGGCTACACCTTC. Encoded protein: CASSLAGRVDGYTF.

The chain links TRBV7-3 to TRBJ2-2, with a tentative D call TRBD1 (6 bases). Deletions cut 4 bases from V and 6 bases from J, with 9 bases between. CDR1 SGHTA and CDR2 FQGTGA come from the germline V gene. The CDR3 covers 13 residues. As DNA, the CDR3 is TGTGCCAGCAGCTCACAGGGCGCCGGGGAGCTGTTTTTT. Encoded protein: CASSSQGAGELFF.

CDR3 nucleotide sequence: TGTGCCAGCAGCCAAGAGATCAGCGGGGGGACAACCCACTCCTACGAGCAGTACTTC. Protein: CASSQEISGGTTHSYEQYF. The V and J genes are TRBV4-2 and TRBJ2-7, with 9 bases matching TRBD2. Germline-derived CDR1 and CDR2 are LGHNA and YNFKEQ. The ends lost 0 bases at V and 0 bases at J; junction bases unmatched: 12. The CDR3 covers 19 residues.

A remark on this clone: The junction shows a germline mismatch at one end, possibly a read error. The V call is TRBV5-6, the J call TRBJ1-2; D remains ambiguous. This CDR3 is 15 amino acids long. Per germline, CDR1 SGHDT and CDR2 YYEEEE. The CDR3 spells CASSLDGSTNYGYTF. The CDR3 DNA reads as TGTGCCAGCAGTTTGGATGGGAGTACAAACTATGGCTACACCTTC. Using reference TRBV5-6 and TRBJ1-2 for the parts outside the CDR3, the full variable domain is DAGVTQSPTHLIKTRGQQVTLRCSPKSGHDTVSWYQQALGQGPQFIFQYYEEEERQRGNFPDRFSGHQFPNYSSELNVNALLLGDSALYLCASSLDGSTNYGYTFGSGTRLTVV.

V usage is TRBV30 and J usage is TRBJ2-3; D may match TRBD1 or TRBD2 (6 bases each). Trimming pared 8 bases from V and 5 bases from J, leaving 14 bases between. The CDR3 sequence is 12 residues long. Germline loops: CDR1 GTSNPN, CDR2 SVGIG (reference sequence). CDR3 amino acids: CAGGGPVDTQYF. Written as DNA, the CDR3 is TGTGCCGGAGGGGGTCCTGTAGATACGCAGTATTTT.

There are a few counts of this clone. This chain connects TRBV4-2 to TRBJ1-2; tentative D call: TRBD1 (5 bases). There are 13 residues in the CDR3. The V end lost 2 bases, the J end lost 6 bases, and 10 bases lay between the germline ends. Germline lookup yields CDR1 LGHNA and CDR2 YNFKEQ. The CDR3 reads CASSQMLQDGYTF. The CDR3 region has the DNA TGTGCCAGCAGCCAAATGCTACAGGATGGCTACACCTTC.

CDR3 residues: CASLGLAGETQYF. CDR3 DNA sequence: TGTGCCAGTTTGGGACTTGCCGGAGAGACCCAGTACTTC. The rearrangement joins TRBV19 to TRBJ2-5, with a possible D match to TRBD2 (6 bases). V gave up 8 bases and J gave up 4 bases, with 14 bases separating them. Germline assignment: CDR1 LNHDA and CDR2 SQIVND (reference sequence). The CDR3 totals 13 residues.

This clone is a singleton in its sample. One end of the junction fails to match germline, which may point to a read error. The rearrangement joins TRBV12-5 to TRBJ1-1; D gene unclear. Germline CDR1 and CDR2: LGHNT and FRNRAP. The CDR3 covers 13 residues. The CDR3 is CASGFSGAPEAFF. DNA of the CDR3: TGTGCTAGTGGTTTTTCAGGAGCCCCTGAGGCTTTCTTT. Combining the CDR3 with reference TRBV12-5 and TRBJ1-1 gives the whole variable domain DARVTQTPRHKVTEMGQEVTMRCQPILGHNTVFWYRQTMMQGLELLAYFRNRAPLDDSGMPKDRFSAEMPDATLATLKIQPSEPRDSAVYFCASGFSGAPEAFFGQGTRLTVV.

The chain combines TRBV5-1 with TRBJ2-6; 7 bases match TRBD1. V lost 3 bases to trimming and J lost 0 bases; unmatched junction nucleotides: 9. CDR1 SGHRS and CDR2 YFSETQ come from the germline V gene. CDR3 size: 18 residues. CDR3 sequence reads: CASSSLTGTSSGANVLTF. In nucleotides, the CDR3 is TGCGCCAGCAGCTCCTTGACAGGGACCAGCTCTGGGGCCAACGTCCTGACTTTC.

V and J are TRBV9 and TRBJ2-3; possibly TRBD2 for D (6 bases). CDR1 and CDR2 (germline): SGDLS, YYNGEE. This CDR3 comprises 16 residues. The V and J ends lost 0 bases and 3 bases respectively, with 14 bases between them. This CDR3 is CASSVAGLLGTDTQYF. CDR3 sequence (DNA): TGTGCCAGCAGCGTAGCAGGACTACTGGGGACAGATACGCAGTATTTT.

The chain couples TRBV25-1 to TRBJ1-4, with D tentatively TRBD1 (6 bases). Deletions cut 5 bases from V and 3 bases from J, with 16 bases between. Germline values: CDR1 MGHDK, CDR2 SYGVNS. The CDR3 extends over 16 amino acids. CDR3 protein: CASSTLTGGANEKLFF. In DNA form, the CDR3 reads TGTGCCAGCAGTACCCTCACCGGGGGCGCTAATGAAAAACTGTTTTTT.

The V gene is TRBV19, the J gene TRBJ1-4; 7 bases fit TRBD1. V lost 3 bases to trimming and J lost 5 bases; unmatched junction nucleotides: 9. The CDR3 is 16 amino acids. The germline V gene encodes CDR1 LNHDA and CDR2 SQIVND (reference sequence). The CDR3: CASSIGGTVQNEKLFF. The CDR3 DNA reads as TGTGCCAGTAGTATTGGGGGGACAGTGCAAAATGAAAAACTGTTTTTT.

The chain employs TRBV11-3 and TRBJ2-3; D is unclear. The CDR3 contains 12 residues. Trimming cost V 4 bases and J 6 bases, with 8 bases left between them. The germline V gene has CDR1 SGHNT and CDR2 YENEEA. The CDR3 region is CASSSPADTQYF. The CDR3 coding sequence is TGTGCCAGCAGCTCCCCCGCGGATACGCAGTATTTT.

This clone was counted between two and nine times. This chain connects TRBV4-2 to TRBJ1-1, with no clear D. Per germline, CDR1 LGHNA and CDR2 YNFKEQ. Trimming removed 0 bases at V and 1 base at J, with 9 bases between. There are 15 residues in the CDR3. Here the CDR3 DNA reads TGTGCCAGCAGCCAAGAACGGGGATCGAACACTGAAGCTTTCTTT. Protein sequence: CASSQERGSNTEAFF.